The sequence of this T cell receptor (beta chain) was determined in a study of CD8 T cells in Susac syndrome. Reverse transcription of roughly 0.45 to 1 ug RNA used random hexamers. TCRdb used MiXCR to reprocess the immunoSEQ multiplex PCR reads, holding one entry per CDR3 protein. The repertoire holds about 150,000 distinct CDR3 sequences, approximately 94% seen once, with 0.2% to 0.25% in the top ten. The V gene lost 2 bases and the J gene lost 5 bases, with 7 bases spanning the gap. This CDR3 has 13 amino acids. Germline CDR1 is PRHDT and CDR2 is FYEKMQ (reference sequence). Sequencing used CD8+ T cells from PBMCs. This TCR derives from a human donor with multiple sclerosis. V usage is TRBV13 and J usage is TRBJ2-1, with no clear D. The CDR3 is CASSLYADNEQFF. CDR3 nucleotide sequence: TGTGCCAGCAGCTTATATGCGGACAATGAGCAGTTCTTC.